This T cell receptor (beta chain) was documented in a study of shared clonotypes between healthy human individuals. Overall study context: Per donor, three plates held CD4 naive cells, three held CD4 memory, two held CD8 naive and one held CD8 memory.

Trimming stripped 1 base from V and 3 bases from J, with 6 bases between. CDR1 is SEHNR, CDR2 FQNEAQ, per germline (reference sequence). The CDR3 extends over 14 amino acids. The method was immunoSEQ multiplex PCR; TCRdb's version includes in-frame clones alone and lacks a portion of them. The repertoire includes just under 95,000 clones, approximately 63% of them detected once, and about 50% sits in the top ten. Healthy HIV-negative adults without recent acute infections or vaccinations served as donors. The chain combines TRBV7-9 with TRBJ2-2; D unresolved. The clonotype comes from a man aged 25-45 years in good health. What was sequenced was memory CD8+ T cells sorted from blood. Subset here: CD45RO+ cells pooled with CCR7-negative TemRA cells. CDR3 sequence (DNA): TGTGCCAGCAGCTTAGAGCTAGACACCGGGGAGCTGTTTTTT. This codes for CASSLELDTGELFF.